This TCR beta chain was recovered during a study of human T cells and chemical hapten exposure. On the study more broadly: There were per-sample TCR yield variations, arising mainly from small pooled library volume differences.

For the library, individual cDNA molecules each received unique molecular identifiers. Original analysis: Some 100,000 TCRs per sample was the median, with a range of about 20,000 to 690,600. TCRdb called the RACE reads again in MiXCR, with one record for every CDR3 protein. The V and J calls here are based on TCRdb, not the publication. The data show roughly 120,000 distinct CDR3 sequences, with around 8.3% seen just once and approximately 2% held by the top ten. Points on this clonotype: Its specificity is not known. A single base separates this from a much larger clone, so it may be a read error.

The CDR3 has 18 residues. The study, taken as a whole, reports: TCRs at high frequency, those above 1 in 1000, did not change with DPC sensitization.

Stated time point: healthy volunteer bleed at 2 weeks. Total RNA was isolated from whole blood that had not been fractionated. The sample taken for sequencing was whole blood. This rearrangement joins TRBV12-3 or TRBV12-4 to TRBJ2-6; TRBD1 aligns across 7 bases. The origin of this receptor is a male donor in good health. Some clones in this sample may be carry-over from other donors' samples. The DNA of the CDR3 is TGTGCCAGCAGCCCAGGGACAGCACCTATCTCTGGGGCCGACGTCCTGACTTTC. Its protein product is CASSPGTAPISGADVLTF.